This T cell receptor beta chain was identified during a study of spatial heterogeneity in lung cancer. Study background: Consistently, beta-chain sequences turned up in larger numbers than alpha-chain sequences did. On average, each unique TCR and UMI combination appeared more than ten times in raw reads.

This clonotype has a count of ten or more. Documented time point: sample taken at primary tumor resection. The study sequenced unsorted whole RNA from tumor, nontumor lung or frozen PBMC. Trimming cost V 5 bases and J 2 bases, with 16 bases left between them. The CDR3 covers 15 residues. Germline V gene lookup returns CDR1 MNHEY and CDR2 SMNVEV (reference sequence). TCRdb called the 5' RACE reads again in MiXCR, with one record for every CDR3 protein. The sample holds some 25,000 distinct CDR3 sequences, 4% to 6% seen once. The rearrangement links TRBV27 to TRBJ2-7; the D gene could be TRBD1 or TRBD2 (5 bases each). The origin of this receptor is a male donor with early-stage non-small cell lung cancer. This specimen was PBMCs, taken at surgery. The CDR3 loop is CASSKTGATAYEQYF. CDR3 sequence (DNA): TGTGCCAGCAGTAAAACCGGGGCGACGGCCTACGAGCAGTACTTC.